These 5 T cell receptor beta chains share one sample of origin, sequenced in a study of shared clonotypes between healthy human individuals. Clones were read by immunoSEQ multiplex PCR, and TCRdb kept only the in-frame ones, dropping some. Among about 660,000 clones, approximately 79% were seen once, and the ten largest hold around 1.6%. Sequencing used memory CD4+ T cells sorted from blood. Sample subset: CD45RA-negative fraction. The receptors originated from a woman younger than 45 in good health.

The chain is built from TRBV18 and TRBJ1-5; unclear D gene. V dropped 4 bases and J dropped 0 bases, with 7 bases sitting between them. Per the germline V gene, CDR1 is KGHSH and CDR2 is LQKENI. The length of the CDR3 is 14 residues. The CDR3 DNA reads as TGTGCCAGCTCACAGGATCTTAGCAATCAGCCCCAGCATTTT. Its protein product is CASSQDLSNQPQHF. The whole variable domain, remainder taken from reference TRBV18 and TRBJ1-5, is NAGVMQNPRHLVRRRGQEARLRCSPMKGHSHVYWYRQLPEEGLKFMVYLQKENIIDESGMPKERFSAEFPKEGPSILRIQQVVRGDSAAYFCASSQDLSNQPQHFGDGTRLSIL.

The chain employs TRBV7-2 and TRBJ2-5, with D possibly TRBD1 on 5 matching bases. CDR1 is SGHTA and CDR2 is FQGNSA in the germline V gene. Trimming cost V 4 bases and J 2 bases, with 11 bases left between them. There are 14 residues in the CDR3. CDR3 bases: TGTGCCAGCAGCTACCGGACAAATCAAGAGACCCAGTACTTC. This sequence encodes CASSYRTNQETQYF.

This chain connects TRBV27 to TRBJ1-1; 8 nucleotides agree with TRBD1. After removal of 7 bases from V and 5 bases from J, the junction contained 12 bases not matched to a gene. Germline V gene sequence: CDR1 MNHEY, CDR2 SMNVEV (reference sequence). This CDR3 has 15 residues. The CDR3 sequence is CASIPGQGVWTEAFF. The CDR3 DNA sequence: TGTGCCAGCATCCCAGGACAGGGTGTTTGGACTGAAGCTTTCTTT.

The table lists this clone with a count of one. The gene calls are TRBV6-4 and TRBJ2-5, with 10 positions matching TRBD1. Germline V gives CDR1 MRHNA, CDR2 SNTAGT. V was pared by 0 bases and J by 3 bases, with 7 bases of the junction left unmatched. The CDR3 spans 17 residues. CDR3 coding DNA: TGTGCCAGCAGTGACTCGATATTGGGACAGGGGAAAGAGACCCAGTACTTC. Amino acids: CASSDSILGQGKETQYF.

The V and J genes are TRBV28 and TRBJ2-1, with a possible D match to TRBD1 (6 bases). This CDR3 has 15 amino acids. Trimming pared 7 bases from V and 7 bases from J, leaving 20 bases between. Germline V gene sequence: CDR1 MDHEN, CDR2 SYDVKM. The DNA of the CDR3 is TGTGCCAGCAATACTGTCCGGAAAGGGGGTAATGAGCAGTTCTTC. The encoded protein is CASNTVRKGGNEQFF.